This T cell receptor (beta chain) was recovered during a study of blood T cell repertoires in COVID-19. Enrolled during active infection, Seattle patients were then followed longitudinally. CDR3 length: 15 residues. Germline V gene lookup returns CDR1 KGHSH and CDR2 LQKENI. V lost 4 bases and J lost 7; bases outside the gene matches: 7. Sequencing was performed with immunoSEQ multiplex PCR; in TCRdb, only in-frame clones are kept and a portion is missing. The data contain some 400,000 clones, 80% to 90% of them singletons. The sequence was collected from an older woman with COVID-19, enrolled during active disease. The J gene is TRBJ1-6, the V gene TRBV18, with 7 bases lining up with TRBD1. Sequencing was performed on peripheral blood. The CDR3 spells CASSLLGQTNSPLHF. The CDR3, as DNA: TGTGCCAGCTCACTACTGGGACAGACAAATTCACCCCTCCACTTT.